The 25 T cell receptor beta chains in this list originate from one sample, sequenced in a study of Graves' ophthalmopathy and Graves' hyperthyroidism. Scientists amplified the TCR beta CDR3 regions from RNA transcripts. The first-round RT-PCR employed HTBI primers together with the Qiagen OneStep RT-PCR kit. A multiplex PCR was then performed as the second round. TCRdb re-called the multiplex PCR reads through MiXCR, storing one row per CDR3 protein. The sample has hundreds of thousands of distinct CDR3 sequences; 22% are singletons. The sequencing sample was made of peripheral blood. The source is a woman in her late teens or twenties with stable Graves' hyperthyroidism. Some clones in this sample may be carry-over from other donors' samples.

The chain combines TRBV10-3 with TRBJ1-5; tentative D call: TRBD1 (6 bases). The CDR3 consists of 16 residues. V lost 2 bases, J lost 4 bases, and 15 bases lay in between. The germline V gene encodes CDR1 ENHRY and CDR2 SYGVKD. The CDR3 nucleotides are TGTGCCATCAGTGAGAGGGCCGGGGGACAAAATCAGCCCCAGCATTTT. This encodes CAISERAGGQNQPQHF.

The CDR3 loop reads CASSGVKGRTTHMNTEAFF. The CDR3 DNA follows: TGTGCCAGCAGTGGGGTAAAGGGGAGGACCACTCACATGAACACTGAAGCTTTCTTT. V is TRBV25-1 and J is TRBJ1-1, with D possibly being TRBD1 (5 bases). The germline V gene encodes CDR1 MGHDK and CDR2 SYGVNS. This CDR3 region has 19 residues. V lost 4 bases and J lost 0, with 24 bases in between. Complete variable domain (other parts from reference TRBV25-1 and TRBJ1-1): EADIYQTPRYLVIGTGKKITLECSQTMGHDKMYWYQQDPGMELHLIHYSYGVNSTEKGDLSSESTVSRIRTEHFPLTLESARPSHTSQYLCASSGVKGRTTHMNTEAFFGQGTRLTVV.

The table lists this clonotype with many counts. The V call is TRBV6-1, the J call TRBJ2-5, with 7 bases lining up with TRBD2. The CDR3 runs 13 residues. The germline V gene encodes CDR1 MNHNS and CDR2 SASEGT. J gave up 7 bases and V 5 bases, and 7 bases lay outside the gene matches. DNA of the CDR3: TGTGCCAGCAGTCCCGGACTAGTAGGGACCCAGTACTTC. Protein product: CASSPGLVGTQYF.

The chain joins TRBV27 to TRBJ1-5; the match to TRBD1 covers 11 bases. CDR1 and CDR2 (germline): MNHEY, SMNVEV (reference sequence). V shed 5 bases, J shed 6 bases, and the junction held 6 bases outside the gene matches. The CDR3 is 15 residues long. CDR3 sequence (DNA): TGTGCCAGCAGTCGATCGGGACAGGGGGTTCAGCCCCAGCATTTT. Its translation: CASSRSGQGVQPQHF.

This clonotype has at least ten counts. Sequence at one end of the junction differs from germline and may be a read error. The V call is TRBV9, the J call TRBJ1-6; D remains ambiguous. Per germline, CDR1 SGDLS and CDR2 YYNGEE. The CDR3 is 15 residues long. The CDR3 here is CANSVDGRGDSPLHF. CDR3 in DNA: TGTGCCAACAGCGTAGACGGGAGAGGAGATTCACCCCTCCACTTT.

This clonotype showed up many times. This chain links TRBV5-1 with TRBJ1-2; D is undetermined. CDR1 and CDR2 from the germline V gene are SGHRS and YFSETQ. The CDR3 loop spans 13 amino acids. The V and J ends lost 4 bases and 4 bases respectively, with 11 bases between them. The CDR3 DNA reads TGCGCCAGCAGCAAGGACGCTGGCTATGGCTACACCTTC. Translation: CASSKDAGYGYTF.

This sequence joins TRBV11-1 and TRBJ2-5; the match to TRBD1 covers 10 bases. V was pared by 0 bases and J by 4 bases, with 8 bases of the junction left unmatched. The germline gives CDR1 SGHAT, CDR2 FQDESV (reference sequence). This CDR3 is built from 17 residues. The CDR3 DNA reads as TGTGCCAGCAGCTTAGCGTCGACAGGGGGCGCGGGAGAGACCCAGTACTTC. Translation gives CASSLASTGGAGETQYF.

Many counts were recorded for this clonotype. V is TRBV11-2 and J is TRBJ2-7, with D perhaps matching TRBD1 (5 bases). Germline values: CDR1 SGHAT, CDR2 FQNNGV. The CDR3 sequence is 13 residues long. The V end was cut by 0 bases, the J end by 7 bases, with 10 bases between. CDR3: CASSLEGVLEQYF. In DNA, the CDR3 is TGTGCCAGCAGCTTAGAAGGGGTCTTGGAGCAGTACTTC. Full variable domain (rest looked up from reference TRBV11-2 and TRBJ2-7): EAGVAQSPRYKIIEKRQSVAFWCNPISGHATLYWYQQILGQGPKLLIQFQNNGVVDDSQLPKDRFSAERLKGVDSTLKIQPAKLEDSAVYLCASSLEGVLEQYFGPGTRLTVT.

The CDR3 DNA reads as TGCGCCAGCAGCGCAAAAACCACCGGGGGCTCATTCACTTACAACTATGGCTACACCTTC. Protein sequence: CASSAKTTGGSFTYNYGYTF. V is TRBV5-1 and J is TRBJ1-2; TRBD1 is a possible D gene (6 bases). Germline-derived CDR1 and CDR2 are SGHRS and YFSETQ. The CDR3 has 20 residues. Trimming pared 4 bases from V and 2 bases from J, leaving 30 bases between.

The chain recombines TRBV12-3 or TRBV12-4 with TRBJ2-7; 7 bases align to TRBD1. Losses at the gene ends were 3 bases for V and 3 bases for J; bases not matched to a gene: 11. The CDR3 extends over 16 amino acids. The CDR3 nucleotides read TGTGCCAGCAGTTTCGAGGGGTTGACAGGGAACTACGAGCAGTACTTC. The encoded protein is CASSFEGLTGNYEQYF.

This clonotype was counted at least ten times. The CDR3 is CAISGSGRGSYEQYF. CDR3 in DNA: TGTGCCATCAGTGGTAGCGGGCGTGGCTCCTACGAGCAGTACTTC. The V gene is TRBV10-3, the J gene TRBJ2-7, with 7 nucleotides matching TRBD2. V was pared by 4 bases and J by 0 bases, with 6 bases of the junction left unmatched. CDR3 size: 15 residues. CDR1 is ENHRY and CDR2 is SYGVKD in the germline V gene.

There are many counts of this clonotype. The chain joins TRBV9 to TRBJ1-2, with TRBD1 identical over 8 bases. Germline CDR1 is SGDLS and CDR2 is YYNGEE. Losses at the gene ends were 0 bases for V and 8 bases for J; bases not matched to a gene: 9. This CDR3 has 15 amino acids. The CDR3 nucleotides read TGTGCCAGCAGCGTAGCACAGGGGGGTAGTGGAGGCTACACCTTC. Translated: CASSVAQGGSGGYTF.

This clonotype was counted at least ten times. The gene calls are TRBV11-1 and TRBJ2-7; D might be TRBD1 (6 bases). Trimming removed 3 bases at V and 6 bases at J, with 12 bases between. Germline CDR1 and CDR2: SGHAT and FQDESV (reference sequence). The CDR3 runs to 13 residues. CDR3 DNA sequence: TGTGCCAGCAGCTTCACAGGGAAGCTCGAGCAGTACTTC. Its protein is CASSFTGKLEQYF.

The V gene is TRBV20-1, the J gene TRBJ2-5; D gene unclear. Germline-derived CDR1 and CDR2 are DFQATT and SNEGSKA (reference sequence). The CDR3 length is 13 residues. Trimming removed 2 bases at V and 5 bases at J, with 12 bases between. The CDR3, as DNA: TGCAGTGCTAGACAAGACTCTCGGGAGACCCAGTACTTC. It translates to CSARQDSRETQYF.

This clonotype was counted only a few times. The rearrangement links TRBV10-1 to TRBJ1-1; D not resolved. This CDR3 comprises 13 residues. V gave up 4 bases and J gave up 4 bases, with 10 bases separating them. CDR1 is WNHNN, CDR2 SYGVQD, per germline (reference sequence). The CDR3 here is CASSVGPFTEAFF. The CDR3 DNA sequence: TGCGCCAGCAGTGTTGGGCCGTTCACTGAAGCTTTCTTT.

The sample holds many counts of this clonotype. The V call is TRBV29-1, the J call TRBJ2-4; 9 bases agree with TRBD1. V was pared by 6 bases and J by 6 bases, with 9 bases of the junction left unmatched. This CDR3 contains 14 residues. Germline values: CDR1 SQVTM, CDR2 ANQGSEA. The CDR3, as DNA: TGCAGCGTCCGGGACAGGGTTGGTTCAAACATTCAGTACTTC. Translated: CSVRDRVGSNIQYF.

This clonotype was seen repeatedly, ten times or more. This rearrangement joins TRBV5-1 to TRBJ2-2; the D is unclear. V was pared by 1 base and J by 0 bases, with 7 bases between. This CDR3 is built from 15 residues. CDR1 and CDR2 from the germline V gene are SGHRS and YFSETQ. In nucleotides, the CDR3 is TGCGCCAGCAGCTTGTCCACTGCGAACACCGGGGAGCTGTTTTTT. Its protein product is CASSLSTANTGELFF.

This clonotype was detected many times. DNA for the CDR3: TGTGCCAGCAGCGTAGGGACGGGCTTGAACACTGAAGCTTTCTTT. The encoded protein is CASSVGTGLNTEAFF. The V and J genes are TRBV9 and TRBJ1-1; D is unclear. The CDR3 loop spans 15 amino acids. V lost 0 bases to trimming and J lost 0 bases, with 9 bases between them. Per germline, CDR1 SGDLS and CDR2 YYNGEE.

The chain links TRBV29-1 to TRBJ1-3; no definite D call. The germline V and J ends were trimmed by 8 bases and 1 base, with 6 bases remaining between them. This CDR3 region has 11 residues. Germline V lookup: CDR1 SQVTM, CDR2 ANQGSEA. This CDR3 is CSYRSGNTIYF. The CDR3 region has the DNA TGCAGCTATAGGTCTGGAAACACCATATATTTT.

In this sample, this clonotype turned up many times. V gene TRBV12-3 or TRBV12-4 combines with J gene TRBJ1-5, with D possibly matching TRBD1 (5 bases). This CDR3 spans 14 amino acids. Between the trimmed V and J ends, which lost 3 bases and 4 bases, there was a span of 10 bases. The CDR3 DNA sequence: TGTGCCAGCAGTTTCGGGGACGGGAATCAGCCCCAGCATTTT. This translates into CASSFGDGNQPQHF.

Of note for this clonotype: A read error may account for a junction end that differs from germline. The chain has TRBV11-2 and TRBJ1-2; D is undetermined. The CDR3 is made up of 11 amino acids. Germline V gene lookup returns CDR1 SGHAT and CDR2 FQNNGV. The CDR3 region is CASILAYGYTF. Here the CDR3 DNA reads TGTGCCAGCATCTTAGCCTATGGTTACACCTTC.

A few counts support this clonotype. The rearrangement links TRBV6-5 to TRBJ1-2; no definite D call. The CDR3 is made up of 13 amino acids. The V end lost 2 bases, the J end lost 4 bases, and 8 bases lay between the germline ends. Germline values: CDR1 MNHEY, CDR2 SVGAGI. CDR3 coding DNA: TGTGCCAGCAGTTACGTCAGAGCCTATGGCTACACCTTC. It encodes CASSYVRAYGYTF.

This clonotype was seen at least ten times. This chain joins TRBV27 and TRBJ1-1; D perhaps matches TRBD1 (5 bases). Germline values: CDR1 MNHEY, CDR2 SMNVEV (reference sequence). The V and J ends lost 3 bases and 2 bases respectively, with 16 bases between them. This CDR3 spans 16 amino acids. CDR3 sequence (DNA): TGTGCCAGCAGTTTCTTGGCTTCAGGGTTCAACACTGAAGCTTTCTTT. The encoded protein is CASSFLASGFNTEAFF.

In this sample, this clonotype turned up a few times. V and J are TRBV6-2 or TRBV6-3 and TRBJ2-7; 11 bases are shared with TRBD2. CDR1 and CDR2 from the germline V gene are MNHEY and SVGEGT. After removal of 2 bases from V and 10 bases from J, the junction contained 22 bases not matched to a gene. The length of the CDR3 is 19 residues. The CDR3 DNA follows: TGTGCCAGCAGTTACACGCTCAGCCTACCGGGACTAGCGGAGGCCCCTCAGTACTTC. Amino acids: CASSYTLSLPGLAEAPQYF.

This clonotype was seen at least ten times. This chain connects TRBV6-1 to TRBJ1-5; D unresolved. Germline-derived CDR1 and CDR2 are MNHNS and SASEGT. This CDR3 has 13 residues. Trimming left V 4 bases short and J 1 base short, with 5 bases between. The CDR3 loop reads CASSGGSNQPQHF. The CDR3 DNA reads TGTGCCAGCAGTGGCGGAAGCAATCAGCCCCAGCATTTT.